The following is a T cell receptor beta chain sequence with its context. Its cognate antigen is unknown. PCR amplification relied on 60 Vbeta primers (plus 13 Jbeta primers). Repertoires were generated with immunoSEQ multiplex PCR, while TCRdb's copy carries only in-frame clones and drops some. The sample contains roughly 98,000 clones, under 85% of which appear only once. This CDR3 contains 16 residues. V was shortened by 7 bases and J by 9 bases, with 28 bases between the two germline ends. Per germline, CDR1 SGHRS and CDR2 YFSETQ. These data originate in a study of cytomegalovirus exposure and HLA in healthy donors. At the level of the study: The study's early data release held some 85 million unique TCRs from HLA-typed donors.

Sampled while nominally healthy, donors likely had unrecorded immune exposures. Study conclusions and caveats: The study dropped some indistinguishable V segments, TRBV6-2 and TRBV6-3 among them. The study labeled fewer than 200 TCR beta chains cytomegalovirus-associated.

Sequenced: PBMCs. This chain uses TRBV5-1 with TRBJ1-2, with D maybe TRBD1 (5 bases). The sequence came from a man in his forties or fifties in good health and CMV-seronegative. CDR3 loop: CASHAGLEEGKYRYTF. CDR3 coding DNA: TGCGCCAGCCATGCGGGGCTCGAGGAGGGGAAATATCGCTACACCTTC.